These T cell receptor beta chains were read from a single sample in a study of blood T cell repertoires in COVID-19. Method: immunoSEQ multiplex PCR; TCRdb's copy keeps in-frame clones and lacks some. The sample records around 190,000 clones, about 84% being singletons. The sequencing input was peripheral blood. These TCRs come from a human donor in a cohort sampled during active COVID-19. CDR3s include the opening cysteine and the closing phenylalanine or tryptophan. The order of the fields is V gene, CDR3 length, clone size, J gene, D gene, CDR3 protein, CDR3 DNA. A D gene is named only where the DNA matches it firmly. Only part of the rows carry a size: once, few, many, or a class if the clone is expanded.

TRBV13	11	-	TRBJ1-1	-	CASSFGRRAFF	TGTGCCAGCAGCTTTGGGCGCCGGGCTTTCTTT
TRBV5-1	15	-	TRBJ2-7	-	CASSPGDGYVYEQYF	TGCGCCAGCAGTCCCGGGGATGGGTACGTCTACGAGCAGTACTTC
TRBV2	14	-	TRBJ2-3	TRBD2	CASRLAGGTDTQYF	TGTGCCAGCAGGCTAGCGGGGGGGACAGATACGCAGTATTTT
TRBV6-5	14	-	TRBJ1-1	TRBD1	CASSYRGLATEAFF	TGTGCCAGCAGCTACAGGGGGTTGGCCACTGAAGCTTTCTTT
TRBV4-1	15	-	TRBJ1-1	TRBD1	CASSQAQGSPLEAFF	TGCGCCAGCAGCCAAGCACAGGGGTCCCCTCTCGAAGCTTTCTTT
TRBV5-1	15	-	TRBJ2-5	-	CASSFQGRVQETQYF	TGCGCCAGCAGCTTCCAGGGGAGAGTTCAAGAGACCCAGTACTTC
TRBV7-6	13	-	TRBJ2-1	-	CASSGGLWNEQFF	TGTGCCAGCAGCGGCGGCCTCTGGAATGAGCAGTTCTTC
TRBV5-4	16	-	TRBJ1-1	TRBD1	CASSPGQGAVRTEAFF	TGTGCCAGCAGCCCCGGACAGGGGGCTGTCCGCACTGAAGCTTTCTTT
TRBV5-1	14	-	TRBJ2-7	TRBD1	CASRGGTGAYEQYF	TGCGCCAGCAGAGGTGGGACAGGAGCCTACGAGCAGTACTTC
TRBV7-9	13	-	TRBJ2-7	-	CASRTTGNYEQYF	TGTGCCAGCAGAACTACAGGAAACTACGAGCAGTACTTC
TRBV6-6	15	-	TRBJ1-3	-	CASSYYDSSGNTIYF	TGTGCCAGCAGTTACTATGACTCATCTGGAAACACCATATATTTT
TRBV6-1	18	-	TRBJ1-4	-	CASSEKARGGTTNEKLFF	TGTGCCAGCAGTGAAAAGGCGAGGGGGGGTACAACTAATGAAAAACTGTTTTTT
TRBV19	16	-	TRBJ1-3	-	CASSYSQRSSGNTIYF	TGTGCCAGTAGCTACTCCCAGCGGAGCTCTGGAAACACCATATATTTT
TRBV5-6	18	-	TRBJ1-2	TRBD1	CASSTYRGQSHLNYGYTF	TGTGCCAGCAGCACATACCGGGGACAGTCTCATCTTAACTATGGCTACACCTTC
TRBV27	15	-	TRBJ2-5	-	CASSYTQGVGETQYF	TGTGCCAGCAGTTATACACAGGGTGTTGGGGAGACCCAGTACTTC
TRBV11-2	12	-	TRBJ2-7	-	CASSPGIYEQYF	TGTGCCAGCAGCCCGGGGATCTACGAGCAGTACTTC
TRBV3-1/TRBV3-2	18	-	TRBJ2-7	TRBD1	CASSQGPLSGQGPYEQYF	TGTGCCAGCAGCCAAGGCCCCCTAAGCGGACAGGGGCCCTACGAGCAGTACTTC
TRBV6-5	13	-	TRBJ1-6	-	CASSYRAASPLHF	TGTGCCAGCAGTTACCGAGCCGCTTCACCCCTCCACTTT
TRBV5-4	15	-	TRBJ2-6	-	CASSLDSSGANVLTF	TGTGCCAGCAGCTTGGATAGCTCTGGGGCCAACGTCCTGACTTTC
TRBV6-5	13	-	TRBJ1-1	TRBD1	CASSLDREAEAFF	TGTGCCAGCAGCCTAGACAGGGAGGCTGAAGCTTTCTTT
TRBV2	14	-	TRBJ1-4	TRBD1	CASRDRGRNEKLFF	TGTGCCAGCAGGGACAGGGGTCGAAATGAAAAACTGTTTTTT
TRBV5-4	15	few	TRBJ2-2	TRBD1	CASSKRQGRSGELFF	TGTGCCAGCAGCAAACGACAGGGCAGATCCGGGGAGCTGTTTTTT
TRBV7-6	16	-	TRBJ2-7	-	CASSPRGLPRTYEQYF	TGTGCCAGCAGCCCACGGGGGTTACCTCGAACCTACGAGCAGTACTTC
TRBV13	16	-	TRBJ2-7	-	CASSYGHSTGAYEQYF	TGTGCCAGCAGCTACGGACACTCAACAGGAGCCTACGAGCAGTACTTC
TRBV6-5	13	-	TRBJ1-2	-	CASSLRGNYGYTF	TGTGCCAGCAGTTTGCGGGGTAACTATGGCTACACCTTC
TRBV7-3	13	-	TRBJ2-1	-	CASSINSYNEQFF	TGTGCCAGCAGCATTAACTCCTACAATGAGCAGTTCTTC
TRBV7-8	14	-	TRBJ2-7	-	CASSLAGVSYEQYF	TGTGCCAGCAGCTTAGCGGGCGTCTCCTACGAGCAGTACTTC
TRBV30	14	-	TRBJ1-3	-	CAWSPQGYGNTIYF	TGTGCCTGGAGTCCTCAGGGTTATGGAAACACCATATATTTT
TRBV6-5	13	-	TRBJ1-1	-	CASSYLGSLEAFF	TGTGCCAGCAGTTACCTGGGCAGCCTTGAAGCTTTCTTT
TRBV19	14	-	TRBJ1-1	TRBD1	CASRPQGVNTEAFF	TGTGCCAGTAGGCCACAGGGGGTGAACACTGAAGCTTTCTTT
TRBV19	15	-	TRBJ2-3	-	CASRSAGEFTDTQYF	TGTGCCAGTAGAAGCGCCGGGGAATTCACAGATACGCAGTATTTT
TRBV7-6	17	once	TRBJ1-6	-	CASSLNSGLVGNSPLHF	TGTGCCAGCAGCTTAAATTCAGGGTTGGTAGGGAATTCACCCCTCCACTTT
TRBV2	15	-	TRBJ2-1	TRBD2	CASSASGGLYNEQFF	TGTGCCAGCAGCGCTAGCGGGGGGCTCTACAATGAGCAGTTCTTC
TRBV5-6	15	-	TRBJ1-2	TRBD1	CASSHVDQGDIGYTF	TGTGCCAGCAGCCACGTTGATCAGGGGGACATCGGCTACACCTTC
TRBV2	15	-	TRBJ1-2	TRBD1	CASSGPGTGFGGYTF	TGTGCCAGCAGTGGTCCCGGGACAGGGTTTGGGGGCTACACCTTC
TRBV19	14	-	TRBJ1-5	-	CASSTGISNQPQHF	TGTGCCAGTAGCACAGGGATAAGCAATCAGCCCCAGCATTTT